The rows below give T cell receptor beta chains drawn from one sample of a study of blood T cell repertoires in COVID-19. Sequenced by immunoSEQ multiplex PCR; TCRdb stores in-frame clones only, minus some. The data show approximately 50,000 clones, around 87% seen once. Sequenced material: peripheral blood. Every receptor here comes from a middle-aged man with active COVID-19. CDR3s leave out the opening cysteine and the closing phenylalanine or tryptophan. A D gene is named only where the DNA matches it firmly. Clone size is stated in some rows and not others, as once, few, many or a class when expanded.

d_call | clone_size | j_call | v_call | cdr3_aa
TRBD2 | NA | TRBJ2-1 | TRBV14 | ASSPALAGHNEQF
NA | medium-sized | TRBJ1-6 | TRBV7-8 | ASSRGIGIGGSSPLH
NA | NA | TRBJ2-1 | TRBV24-1 | ATSDLSDGSYNEQF
TRBD1 | NA | TRBJ1-5 | TRBV19 | ACGGQGYNQPQH
TRBD1 | few | TRBJ1-1 | TRBV6-2/TRBV6-3 | ASSQQGAYTEAF
NA | few | TRBJ2-5 | TRBV5-8 | ASRVASGEETQY
TRBD1 | NA | TRBJ1-3 | TRBV19 | ASRPGQGSVYGNTIY
TRBD1 | NA | TRBJ1-1 | TRBV19 | ASSIYRGSGTEAF
TRBD1 | few | TRBJ1-5 | TRBV2 | ASSGLGTGNQPQH
TRBD2 | once | TRBJ2-3 | TRBV29-1 | SVEDLAGGKDTQY
TRBD2 | NA | TRBJ2-7 | TRBV7-8 | ASSLVAGAPFSYEQY
TRBD1 | NA | TRBJ1-4 | TRBV3-1/TRBV3-2 | ASSQGRGHEKLF
NA | NA | TRBJ1-2 | TRBV9 | ASSVAQMGGAGSGYT
NA | NA | TRBJ1-1 | TRBV6-2/TRBV6-3 | ASSYPSTGNTEAF
TRBD2 | NA | TRBJ2-1 | TRBV6-7 | ASSYSTRRDGGDNEQF
TRBD1 | NA | TRBJ2-7 | TRBV6-5 | ASLSDRGYEQY
TRBD2 | few | TRBJ2-7 | TRBV2 | ASSEAGGRAGEQY